This record concerns one T cell receptor beta chain sequence. Its antigen is undetermined. Germline assignment: CDR1 LGHNT and CDR2 FRNRAP. This CDR3 spans 15 amino acids. The V end was cut by 0 bases, the J end by 5 bases, with 11 bases between. From the reads, TCRdb called clonotypes with MiXCR, one entry per CDR3 protein. The sample has tens of thousands of distinct CDR3 sequences, roughly a quarter seen once. This entry belongs to a study of T cell repertoires in cytomegalovirus infection. The rearrangement uses TRBV12-5 and TRBJ2-1, with D perhaps TRBD1 or TRBD2 (5 bases each). This sequence was found in a human donor in good health (CMV status not recorded). Some clones in this sample may be carry-over from other donors' samples. Sequencing was performed on CD8+ T cells from cultured PBMCs, taken from culture after CMV antigen stimulation. The DNA for the CDR3 is TGTGCTAGTGGTTTGGTACGGGGCCAGAACAATGAGCAGTTCTTC. This gives the protein CASGLVRGQNNEQFF.